This TCR beta chain appears in the sequencing data of a study of patients and donors after allogeneic stem cell transplantation. This clonotype showed up just once. TCRdb processed the RT-PCR reads anew with MiXCR; each CDR3 protein has one entry. The sample lists roughly 960,000 distinct CDR3 sequences, about a sixth occurring once. Trimming removed 0 bases from V and 8 bases from J, with 11 bases in between. Germline loops: CDR1 LNHNV, CDR2 YYDKDF (reference sequence). This CDR3 is built from 14 residues. The sequence was collected from a human donor who was either an allogeneic HSCT recipient or a stem cell or donor lymphocyte infusion donor (not recorded which). It is not recorded whose cells these are; they may come from a transplant donor. Sequencing was performed on blood, either unsorted or a sorted T cell fraction (not recorded which). The V call is TRBV15, the J call TRBJ2-1; D is perhaps TRBD1 or TRBD2 (5 bases each). CDR3 protein: CATSRDRGADEQFF. The CDR3 DNA is TGTGCCACCAGCAGAGATCGAGGGGCAGATGAGCAGTTCTTC.